These 30 T cell receptor beta chains share one sample of origin, sequenced in a study of molecular identifiers for immune sequencing clone quantification. TCRdb reprocessed the PCR reads via MiXCR and lists one record per CDR3 protein. The sample holds about 53,000 distinct CDR3 sequences; approximately 40% are singletons and the top ten take 3.5% to 4.5%. The specimen sequenced was naive CD8+ T cells from blood, with Jurkat cell RNA spiked in. The subset denotes: FACS-sorted CD8+CD4-CCR7+CD45RA+ naive T cells. The receptors originated from a human donor in good health. Some libraries in this study had Jurkat cell RNA spiked in.

About this clonotype itself: Its ends do not fully match the called genes, so a read error is possible. This chain links TRBV5-1 with TRBJ2-7; TRBD2 might be the D (6 bases). Germline CDR1 reads SGHRS; CDR2 reads YFSETQ. The CDR3 has 17 residues. CDR3 loop: CASGLVPRTGGSYEQYF. The CDR3 DNA is TGCGCCAGCGGCTTGGTTCCAAGGACCGGAGGGTCCTACGAGCAGTACTTC. Full variable domain (missing parts from reference TRBV5-1 and TRBJ2-7): KAGVTQTPRYLIKTRGQQVTLSCSPISGHRSVSWYQQTPGQGLQFLFEYFSETQRNKGNFPGRFSGRQFSNSRSEMNVSTLELGDSALYLCASGLVPRTGGSYEQYFGPGTRLTVT.

This clonotype was counted many times. The V and J genes are TRBV5-5 and TRBJ1-1; tentatively, D is TRBD1 (5 bases). V was cut by 0 bases and J by 3 bases, with 12 bases left in between. The germline gives CDR1 SGHKS, CDR2 YYEKEE (reference sequence). The CDR3 spans 15 residues. The CDR3 loop is CASSLVMGLDTEAFF. CDR3 sequence (DNA): TGTGCCAGCAGCTTGGTTATGGGGCTTGACACTGAAGCTTTCTTT. The full variable domain, completed using reference TRBV5-5 and TRBJ1-1, is DAGVTQSPTHLIKTRGQQVTLRCSPISGHKSVSWYQQVLGQGPQFIFQYYEKEERGRGNFPDRFSARQFPNYSSELNVNALLLGDSALYLCASSLVMGLDTEAFFGQGTRLTVV.

This clonotype was seen just once. The rearrangement joins TRBV5-3 to TRBJ2-3, with D possibly called TRBD1 or TRBD2 (5 bases each). TRBV5-3 is flagged as an ORF with uncertain function. The CDR3 loop spans 15 amino acids. Trimming cost V 8 bases and J 6 bases, with 22 bases left between them. In nucleotides, the CDR3 is TGTGCCAGCAGCAGTCCCGGGACCCGCCCGGATACGCAGTATTTT. Encoded protein: CASSSPGTRPDTQYF.

The chain carries TRBV6-5 and TRBJ1-5; the D gene is possibly TRBD1 (6 bases). The CDR3 extends over 14 amino acids. Looked up from germline, CDR1 is MNHEY and CDR2 is SVGAGI. Between the trimmed V and J ends, which lost 3 bases and 4 bases, there was a span of 10 bases. Here the CDR3 reads CASSYSQGNQPQHF. CDR3 sequence (DNA): TGTGCCAGCAGTTATTCACAGGGAAATCAGCCCCAGCATTTT.

Points on this clonotype: A much larger clonotype is one base distant, so this may be a read error. This sequence joins TRBV7-9 and TRBJ1-1; D remains ambiguous. V dropped 5 bases and J dropped 7 bases, with 11 bases sitting between them. The CDR3 length is 12 residues. Germline V gene lookup returns CDR1 SEHNR and CDR2 FQNEAQ (reference sequence). The CDR3 protein is CASSIITIEAFF. DNA for the CDR3: TGTGCCAGCAGCATAATAACCATTGAAGCTTTCTTT.

The chain joins TRBV28 to TRBJ2-1; 8 bases are a match to TRBD2. The CDR3 is 16 residues long. The germline V gene has CDR1 MDHEN and CDR2 SYDVKM. The junction had 4 bases not matched to a gene; V was cut back by 2 bases and J by 1 base. Here the CDR3 reads CASSLLASGSYNEQFF. CDR3 DNA: TGTGCCAGCAGTTTACTCGCTAGCGGGTCCTACAATGAGCAGTTCTTC.

This clonotype was observed at least ten times. The V gene is TRBV7-7, the J gene TRBJ2-5, with D hard to call. CDR3 length: 13 residues. Germline loops: CDR1 SSHAT, CDR2 FNYEAQ (reference sequence). V gave up 5 bases and J gave up 1 base, with 8 bases separating them. CDR3 protein: CASSPPLQETQYF. CDR3 nucleotides: TGTGCCAGCAGCCCCCCCCTCCAAGAGACCCAGTACTTC.

The V and J genes are TRBV12-3 or TRBV12-4 and TRBJ2-7; D may be TRBD1 (6 bases). The CDR3 length is 13 residues. V lost 5 bases, J lost 3 bases, and 11 bases lay in between. CDR3 loop: CASSPGTIYEQYF. The CDR3 DNA follows: TGTGCCAGCAGTCCCGGGACAATCTACGAGCAGTACTTC.

This clonotype was observed a few times. This chain connects TRBV25-1 to TRBJ2-7; D call uncertain. V was shortened by 4 bases and J by 4 bases, with 11 bases between the two germline ends. This CDR3 has 13 amino acids. CDR1 is MGHDK, CDR2 SYGVNS, per germline. In DNA form, the CDR3 reads TGTGCCAGCAGTGCAGCTGACGGATACGAGCAGTACTTC. This codes for CASSAADGYEQYF.

This clonotype has at least ten counts. The chain joins TRBV28 to TRBJ2-3, with D hard to call. CDR1 and CDR2 from the germline V gene are MDHEN and SYDVKM. This CDR3 contains 14 residues. V was shortened by 4 bases and J by 4 bases, with 12 bases between the two germline ends. The CDR3 spells CASSSRSSSDTQYF. The CDR3 bases are TGTGCCAGCAGTTCCCGGTCTTCTTCAGATACGCAGTATTTT.

In its sample, this clonotype was seen a few times. The chain links TRBV3-1 to TRBJ2-7, with a weak D call TRBD2 (6 bases). Germline V gene sequence: CDR1 LGHDT, CDR2 YNNKEL (reference sequence). CDR3 length: 15 residues. With 0 bases removed from V and 3 bases from J, the gap between germline ends came to 12 bases. The CDR3 DNA reads TGTGCCAGCAGCCAAGAATGGCCCGGGAGCTACGAGCAGTACTTC. It encodes CASSQEWPGSYEQYF.

Comments on this clonotype: The CDR3 end shows no conserved phenylalanine or tryptophan, and so a read error is likely. The J gene is TRBJ2-7, the V gene TRBV27; TRBD2 aligns across 7 bases. Per the germline V gene, CDR1 is MNHEY and CDR2 is SMNVEV (reference sequence). The ends lost 4 bases at V and 9 bases at J; junction bases unmatched: 9. CDR3 length: 13 amino acids. CDR3 sequence reads: CASSSGGLNAQYL. The CDR3 DNA sequence: TGTGCCAGCAGTTCGGGGGGTCTCAACGCGCAGTACCTC.

This chain uses TRBV20-1 with TRBJ2-2; D not resolved. The germline CDR1 and CDR2 sequences are DFQATT and SNEGSKA (reference sequence). Trimming left V 2 bases short and J 4 bases short, with 5 bases between. This CDR3 spans 12 amino acids. CDR3: CSARSGTGELFF. The CDR3 coding sequence is TGCAGTGCTAGATCAGGCACCGGGGAGCTGTTTTTT.

This clonotype was seen a few times. A much larger clone lies a single base off, so this may be a read error. The chain uses TRBV29-1 and TRBJ2-3; 10 bases agree with TRBD2. This CDR3 is 17 amino acids long. The junction had 15 bases not matched to a gene; V was cut back by 5 bases and J by 4 bases. Germline assignment: CDR1 SQVTM and CDR2 ANQGSEA. CDR3 nucleotide sequence: TGCAGCGTTTGGTCACTAGCGGGAACTGCTAGCGCAGATACGCAGTATTTT. Its translation is CSVWSLAGTASADTQYF.

The rearrangement joins TRBV7-9 to TRBJ1-2; D is uncertain. This CDR3 has 14 amino acids. The V end was cut by 1 base, the J end by 3 bases, with 9 bases between. CDR1 is SEHNR and CDR2 is FQNEAQ in the germline V gene (reference sequence). This chain's CDR3 is CASSLVSYDYGYTF. Here the CDR3 DNA reads TGTGCCAGCAGCTTAGTTAGCTATGACTATGGCTACACCTTC.

This clonotype was detected a few times. In DNA, the CDR3 is TGTGCCAGCAGCTCCCATTGGACTAGAAGCAATGAGCAGTTCTTC. Protein: CASSSHWTRSNEQFF. The rearrangement links TRBV7-8 to TRBJ2-1; TRBD2 matches at 7 bases. The CDR3 loop spans 15 amino acids. V was clipped by 4 bases and J by 6 bases; unmatched bases: 9. Germline CDR1 is SGHVS and CDR2 is FQNEAQ.

Notes on this clonotype: It may be a read error: a sequence one base away is much more abundant. The chain links TRBV7-9 to TRBJ1-1, with D unresolved. Germline assignment: CDR1 SEHNR and CDR2 FQNEAQ (reference sequence). The CDR3 is 13 residues long. CDR3 residues: CAGSPQGRIEAFF. The CDR3 bases are TGTGCCGGCAGCCCCCAAGGGCGGATCGAAGCTTTCTTT.

This clonotype showed up many times. The J gene is TRBJ2-3, the V gene TRBV7-6; 8 bases are a match to TRBD2. This CDR3 is built from 16 residues. The germline V gene encodes CDR1 SGHVS and CDR2 FNYEAQ. The V segment lost 2 bases and the J segment 0 bases; nucleotides outside the gene matches: 4. The CDR3 sequence: CASSLRAGASTDTQYF. The CDR3 nucleotides read TGTGCCAGCAGCTTAAGAGCGGGGGCTAGCACAGATACGCAGTATTTT.

This clonotype was seen repeatedly, ten times or more. The chain couples TRBV24-1 to TRBJ2-2; D ambiguous. V gave up 7 bases and J gave up 5 bases, with 13 bases separating them. The CDR3 covers 14 residues. CDR1 and CDR2 from the germline V gene are KGHDR and SFDVKD. The DNA of the CDR3 is TGTGCCACCAGCCTACCGGTGGAGACCGGGGAGCTGTTTTTT. Translating it yields CATSLPVETGELFF.

In its sample, this clonotype was seen a few times. The chain has TRBV4-2 and TRBJ1-5; D is unclear. CDR1 is LGHNA, CDR2 YNFKEQ, per germline. V lost 1 base and J 6 bases, leaving 13 bases between the germline ends. This CDR3 has 15 residues. CDR3 sequence reads: CASSQVGGQIQPQHF. The CDR3 DNA follows: TGTGCCAGCAGCCAAGTCGGAGGGCAAATTCAGCCCCAGCATTTT.

Ten or more counts support this clonotype. The chain recombines TRBV28 with TRBJ2-1, with unresolved D. V lost 7 bases, J lost 0 bases, and 13 bases lay in between. CDR1 MDHEN and CDR2 SYDVKM come from the germline V gene. The CDR3 consists of 15 residues. Written as DNA, the CDR3 is TGTGCCAGCAACCTACGGGCTAGCTCCTACAATGAGCAGTTCTTC. Translated: CASNLRASSYNEQFF.

This clonotype has a single count. A read error may explain this, as a much larger clone is one base away. The chain combines TRBV7-2 with TRBJ2-7; unclear D gene. Germline V gene lookup returns CDR1 SGHTA and CDR2 FQGNSA. The CDR3 runs 12 residues. In DNA form, the CDR3 reads TGTGCCAGCAGCTACGACGGCTACGAGCTGTACTTC. It translates to CASSYDGYELYF.

In this sample, this clonotype turned up a few times. V and J are TRBV7-9 and TRBJ2-7, with D perhaps matching TRBD1 (5 bases). The V gene's germline CDR1 is SEHNR and CDR2 FQNEAQ (reference sequence). The CDR3 is 15 residues long. Trimming shortened V by 0 bases and J by 1 base, and 10 bases separated the two germline ends. CDR3 DNA: TGTGCCAGCAGCTTAGCATCCGACAGTTCCTACGAGCAGTACTTC. It codes for CASSLASDSSYEQYF.

The rearrangement links TRBV6-2 or TRBV6-3 to TRBJ1-1; D possibly corresponds to TRBD1 (6 bases). The CDR3 spans 12 residues. Germline V lookup: CDR1 MNHEY, CDR2 SVGEGT. V was pared by 6 bases and J by 7 bases, with 12 bases between. The CDR3 DNA is TGTGCCAGCAGCCGCGGGGGGCTTGAAGCTTTCTTT. It yields the protein CASSRGGLEAFF.

At least ten counts were recorded for this clonotype. The rearrangement uses TRBV7-9 and TRBJ2-1; the match to TRBD2 covers 9 bases. CDR3 length equals 17 residues. CDR1 SEHNR and CDR2 FQNEAQ come from the germline V gene (reference sequence). V was pared by 4 bases and J by 0 bases, with 7 bases of the junction left unmatched. CDR3 residues: CASSSPAGGYSYNEQFF. The CDR3 DNA reads TGTGCCAGCAGCTCACCAGCGGGGGGTTACTCCTACAATGAGCAGTTCTTC.

The sample holds many counts of this clonotype. The gene calls are TRBV6-2 or TRBV6-3 and TRBJ1-1; D uncertain. The CDR3 runs to 12 residues. The V end was cut by 10 bases, the J end by 4 bases, with 13 bases between. CDR1 and CDR2 from the germline V gene are MNHEY and SVGEGT. The CDR3 DNA follows: TGTGCCACCACGGACTGGGGCACTGAAGCTTTCTTT. It encodes CATTDWGTEAFF.

This clonotype was detected a few times. The chain is built from TRBV3-1 and TRBJ2-7; 8 bases fit TRBD1. With V trimmed by 2 bases and J by 2 bases, 2 bases remained unmatched. From germline, CDR1 is LGHDT and CDR2 YNNKEL (reference sequence). The CDR3 runs to 14 residues. The CDR3 spells CASSQQQGAYEQYF. CDR3 coding DNA: TGTGCCAGCAGCCAACAACAGGGGGCCTACGAGCAGTACTTC.

There are a few counts of this clonotype. The chain is built from TRBV6-5 and TRBJ2-7; the D gene is possibly TRBD2 (5 bases). Germline lookup yields CDR1 MNHEY and CDR2 SVGAGI. V dropped 0 bases and J dropped 2 bases, with 14 bases sitting between them. CDR3 length: 16 residues. The DNA for the CDR3 is TGTGCCAGCAGTTACTCGATTCGGAGAGGGACCTACGAGCAGTACTTC. Translated, it gives CASSYSIRRGTYEQYF.

This clonotype has ten or more counts. CDR3 nucleotides: TGTGCCAGCAGTAACACCGGGGAGCTGTTTTTT. Protein product: CASSNTGELFF. The rearrangement links TRBV27 to TRBJ2-2; D is uncertain. V gave up 5 bases and J gave up 2 bases, with 0 bases separating them. The CDR3 totals 11 residues. Germline V CDR1 and CDR2: MNHEY, SMNVEV (reference sequence).

As for this clonotype: This clone may be a read error of a much larger clone one base away. The chain recombines TRBV4-3 with TRBJ2-3, with 12 bases matching TRBD2. This CDR3 is 16 amino acids long. Germline values: CDR1 LGHNA, CDR2 YSLEER. The CDR3 DNA reads TGCGCCAGCAGCCAAGAGACTAGCGGGAGTTCAGATTCGCAGTATTTT. Residues: CASSQETSGSSDSQYF.